The TCR beta chain described here comes from a study of T cells in Graves' hyperthyroidism and ophthalmopathy. Study-wide points: Most thyroid clonotypes expanded above 0.001 were also detected in blood. Before onset, by a median of around six months, the model predicted ophthalmopathy.

Exclusion of a patient resulted from uncontrolled infection, other autoimmune disease, pregnancy or lactation. From more than 9 ml of fresh peripheral blood, PBMCs were isolated. Researchers took RNA transcripts and amplified the TCR beta CDR3 regions from them. RT-PCR in the first round (using the HTBI primer set) targeted the TCR CDR3. From the multiplex PCR reads, TCRdb called clonotypes with MiXCR, one entry per CDR3 protein. The sample has 250,000 to 300,000 distinct CDR3 sequences; approximately 19% are singletons. Trimming cost V 1 base and J 5 bases, with 11 bases left between them. Germline CDR1 is MGHRA and CDR2 is YSYEKL. The CDR3 extends over 14 amino acids. As to this clonotype: Its matching antigen is unknown.

The TCR originated in a man in his fifties or sixties with Graves' ophthalmopathy. The material sequenced was blood. The gene calls are TRBV4-1 and TRBJ2-5; possibly TRBD1 or TRBD2 for D (5 bases each). The CDR3 region has the DNA TGCGCCAGCAGCCAAGCGGGGCTAGTTGAGACCCAGTACTTC. Translated: CASSQAGLVETQYF.